This T cell receptor (beta chain) came from a study of long-term antiretroviral therapy in people with HIV. Trimming removed 2 bases from V and 1 base from J, with 13 bases in between. The CDR3 has 16 amino acids. In germline, CDR1 is MNHNS, CDR2 SASEGT. Runs used v3.0 of the immunoSEQ assay and were done at survey level. Data came from immunoSEQ multiplex PCR; TCRdb stores just in-frame clones and leaves some out. Of 15,000 to 20,000 clones in the sample, 79% were seen once. The receptor's source is a man aged 30-40 years with HIV. The V gene is TRBV6-1, the J gene TRBJ2-3; D is perhaps TRBD1 (6 bases). Source: unsorted PBMCs, taken at the start of antiretroviral therapy. Here the CDR3 reads CASSERAHRGTDTQYF. CDR3 in DNA: TGTGCCAGCAGTGAAAGGGCCCACAGGGGCACAGATACGCAGTATTTT.